One sample yielded the 28 T cell receptor beta chains listed below, sequenced in a study of blood T cell repertoires in COVID-19. Only in-frame clones appear in the TCRdb table, and some are missing; sequencing was by immunoSEQ multiplex PCR. The table includes 210,000 or so clones, roughly 88% detected once. The sample taken for sequencing was peripheral blood. These TCRs come from a young man with active or convalescent COVID-19.

The chain employs TRBV4-3 and TRBJ2-4; 9 bases map to TRBD1. The CDR3 is 16 amino acids. V trimming: 0 bases; J trimming: 8 bases; junction bases outside the gene matches: 8. Looked up from germline, CDR1 is LGHNA and CDR2 is YSLEER. Here the CDR3 DNA reads TGCGCCAGCAGCCAAGATGGGGGACAGGGTGAGGACATTCAGTACTTC. This codes for CASSQDGGQGEDIQYF.

This clone was counted ten times or more. The CDR3 region is CASSDSAGAFETQYF. The CDR3, as DNA: TGTGCCAGCAGTGACTCAGCGGGAGCTTTCGAGACCCAGTACTTC. The chain couples TRBV6-4 to TRBJ2-5; 8 bases are a match to TRBD2. CDR1 is MRHNA, CDR2 SNTAGT, per germline. With V trimmed by 0 bases and J by 5 bases, 5 bases remained unmatched. The CDR3 is made up of 15 amino acids.

The rearrangement links TRBV12-5 to TRBJ1-5; 7 bases match TRBD1. CDR1 is LGHNT, CDR2 FRNRAP, per germline. Losses at the gene ends were 1 base for V and 4 bases for J; bases not matched to a gene: 4. This CDR3 has 15 residues. The CDR3 here is CASGLEGARNQPQHF. The CDR3 DNA reads TGTGCTAGTGGTTTGGAGGGGGCGCGGAATCAGCCCCAGCATTTT.

V and J are TRBV5-4 and TRBJ2-2; TRBD2 matches at 12 bases. Germline V gene lookup returns CDR1 SGHNT and CDR2 YYREEE (reference sequence). There are 17 residues in the CDR3. Trimming removed 0 bases from V and 8 bases from J; junction bases left unmatched: 8. CDR3 loop: CASSLVVTSGRPGELFF. CDR3 in DNA: TGTGCCAGCAGCTTGGTAGTGACTAGCGGGAGACCTGGGGAGCTGTTTTTT.

In its sample, this clone was seen once. The chain has TRBV4-1 and TRBJ1-1; no firm D call. Trimming pared 1 base from V and 1 base from J, leaving 10 bases between. Looked up from germline, CDR1 is MGHRA and CDR2 is YSYEKL. The length of the CDR3 is 15 residues. CDR3 in amino acids: CASSQVQVPNTEAFF. In nucleotides, the CDR3 is TGCGCCAGCAGCCAAGTGCAGGTGCCGAACACTGAAGCTTTCTTT.

The gene calls are TRBV29-1 and TRBJ1-1, with no clear D. The V gene's germline CDR1 is SQVTM and CDR2 ANQGSEA. The CDR3 totals 12 residues. The V gene lost 7 bases and the J gene lost 0 bases, with 9 bases spanning the gap. CDR3 sequence reads: CSARGVNTEAFF. The CDR3 DNA is TGCAGCGCCCGCGGGGTGAACACTGAAGCTTTCTTT.

CDR3 amino acids: CASTGTTGYTEAFF. CDR3 nucleotide sequence: TGTGCCAGCACCGGTACAACAGGTTACACTGAAGCTTTCTTT. The V and J genes are TRBV2 and TRBJ1-1; tentative D call: TRBD1 (5 bases). CDR3 length: 14 residues. CDR1 is SNHLY and CDR2 is FYNNEI in the germline V gene. The V end was cut by 7 bases, the J end by 3 bases, with 15 bases between.

The chain joins TRBV18 to TRBJ2-5; a weak D match, TRBD2 (5 bases). CDR1 is KGHSH, CDR2 LQKENI, per germline. CDR3 size: 13 residues. V lost 3 bases to trimming and J lost 5 bases, with 10 bases between them. The CDR3: CASSPGITETQYF. CDR3 nucleotide sequence: TGTGCCAGCTCACCCGGGATCACGGAGACCCAGTACTTC.

V and J are TRBV11-3 and TRBJ2-1; 11 positions agree with TRBD2. The CDR3 extends over 15 amino acids. The germline gives CDR1 SGHNT, CDR2 YENEEA. The trim removed 5 bases at V and 9 bases at J, leaving 9 bases unmatched. The CDR3 loop reads CASSTTSGSTGEQFF. The CDR3 region has the DNA TGTGCCAGCAGCACAACTAGCGGGAGTACTGGTGAGCAGTTCTTC.

V and J are TRBV11-3 and TRBJ2-3; the match to TRBD1 covers 7 bases. The CDR3 consists of 14 residues. Germline V gene lookup returns CDR1 SGHNT and CDR2 YENEEA. V was pared by 8 bases and J by 0 bases, with 5 bases of the junction left unmatched. The CDR3 loop reads CASSRQGSTDTQYF. The CDR3 nucleotides read TGTGCCAGCTCCCGACAGGGAAGCACAGATACGCAGTATTTT.

The chain has TRBV20-1 and TRBJ2-1, with a weak D call TRBD2 (6 bases). With 3 bases removed from V and 15 bases from J, the gap between germline ends came to 18 bases. The CDR3 runs to 12 residues. CDR1 DFQATT and CDR2 SNEGSKA come from the germline V gene (reference sequence). DNA for the CDR3: TGCAGTGCTAGTTCGGGCCGACTAGACTTGTTCTTC. Its protein is CSASSGRLDLFF.

The rearrangement links TRBV19 to TRBJ1-1; the match to TRBD1 covers 7 bases. Losses at the gene ends were 1 base for V and 11 bases for J; bases not matched to a gene: 4. CDR1 and CDR2 from the germline V gene are LNHDA and SQIVND (reference sequence). This CDR3 comprises 12 residues. The CDR3 protein is CASSIAGGHAFF. In nucleotides, the CDR3 is TGTGCCAGTAGTATAGCAGGGGGTCACGCTTTCTTT.

This rearrangement joins TRBV6-5 to TRBJ2-1; 8 bases map to TRBD1. The length of the CDR3 is 13 residues. Trimming took 6 bases from V and 6 from J; bases not matched to a gene: 4. Germline loops: CDR1 MNHEY, CDR2 SVGAGI. CDR3 nucleotides: TGTGCCAGCAGGAGGGACAGGAGCAATGAGCAGTTCTTC. Protein sequence: CASRRDRSNEQFF.

V is TRBV6-5 and J is TRBJ2-7; possibly TRBD1 for D (5 bases). The CDR3 loop spans 15 amino acids. Trimming shortened V by 6 bases and J by 2 bases, and 17 bases separated the two germline ends. Per the germline V gene, CDR1 is MNHEY and CDR2 is SVGAGI. CDR3 sequence (DNA): TGTGCCAGCAGCGCGAGACCTCAGGGAACCTACGAGCAGTACTTC. Amino acid sequence: CASSARPQGTYEQYF.

The rearrangement uses TRBV18 and TRBJ2-7, with 8 bases lining up with TRBD1. Germline-derived CDR1 and CDR2 are KGHSH and LQKENI. The CDR3 totals 14 residues. V lost 2 bases to trimming and J lost 3 bases; unmatched junction nucleotides: 3. CDR3 in amino acids: CASSPAGGFYEQYF. CDR3 sequence (DNA): TGTGCCAGCTCACCAGCAGGGGGCTTCTACGAGCAGTACTTC. Supplemented by reference TRBV18 and TRBJ2-7, the full variable domain reads NAGVMQNPRHLVRRRGQEARLRCSPMKGHSHVYWYRQLPEEGLKFMVYLQKENIIDESGMPKERFSAEFPKEGPSILRIQQVVRGDSAAYFCASSPAGGFYEQYFGPGTRLTVT.

This chain joins TRBV9 and TRBJ1-6; D remains ambiguous. Germline-derived CDR1 and CDR2 are SGDLS and YYNGEE. CDR3 length: 15 residues. Between the trimmed V and J ends, which lost 0 bases and 9 bases, there was a span of 13 bases. The CDR3 DNA reads TGTGCCAGCAGCGTAGACGGGTTCGAAGCTTCACCCCTCCACTTT. The encoded protein is CASSVDGFEASPLHF.

This chain joins TRBV10-3 and TRBJ2-7; 8 bases are shared with TRBD1. The CDR3 loop spans 17 amino acids. Germline V gene lookup returns CDR1 ENHRY and CDR2 SYGVKD. The junction had 17 bases not matched to a gene; V was cut back by 6 bases and J by 4 bases. CDR3 in amino acids: CAIRAGTGDNSAYEQYF. The CDR3 DNA follows: TGTGCCATCAGGGCCGGGACAGGCGACAACAGCGCATACGAGCAGTACTTC.

The gene calls are TRBV12-3 or TRBV12-4 and TRBJ1-5; D is perhaps TRBD1 (5 bases). The CDR3 extends over 13 amino acids. The V end lost 3 bases, the J end lost 5 bases, and 8 bases lay between the germline ends. CDR3 region: CASSFRADQPQHF. The DNA for the CDR3 is TGTGCCAGCAGTTTCAGGGCGGATCAGCCCCAGCATTTT.

V gene TRBV4-1 combines with J gene TRBJ1-2; D not certain. V was shortened by 1 base and J by 0 bases, with 9 bases between the two germline ends. This CDR3 has 15 residues. CDR1 is MGHRA, CDR2 YSYEKL, per germline. CDR3 region: CASSQGEISNYGYTF. The CDR3, as DNA: TGCGCCAGCAGCCAAGGAGAGATATCTAACTATGGCTACACCTTC.

CDR3 sequence reads: CASSWHRDSKSYEQYF. CDR3 coding DNA: TGTGCCAGCAGTTGGCACCGGGACAGTAAATCCTACGAGCAGTACTTC. The rearrangement links TRBV27 to TRBJ2-7; 7 bases align to TRBD1. Germline CDR1 and CDR2: MNHEY and SMNVEV (reference sequence). V dropped 4 bases and J dropped 1; count of bases not matched to a gene: 10. This CDR3 spans 16 amino acids.

This clone was observed a single time. The chain carries TRBV11-3 and TRBJ2-3; 13 bases line up with TRBD2. This CDR3 is 15 amino acids long. Germline loops: CDR1 SGHNT, CDR2 YENEEA. Losses at the gene ends were 6 bases for V and 1 base for J; bases not matched to a gene: 1. CDR3 residues: CASSTSGRGTDTQYF. The CDR3 nucleotides read TGTGCCAGCAGTACTAGCGGGAGGGGCACAGATACGCAGTATTTT.

The rearrangement joins TRBV19 to TRBJ2-2; TRBD1 aligns across 9 bases. CDR1 is LNHDA, CDR2 SQIVND, per germline (reference sequence). V lost 6 bases and J lost 1; bases outside the gene matches: 15. The CDR3 spans 19 residues. The CDR3 nucleotides read TGTGCCAGTAGCCGAGGGGACAGGGTATCCACCGAGAACACCGGGGAGCTGTTTTTT. Translating it yields CASSRGDRVSTENTGELFF.

This rearrangement joins TRBV3-1 (or the pseudogene TRBV3-2) to TRBJ1-2, with a possible D match to TRBD1 (6 bases). This CDR3 is 14 amino acids long. Germline V gene data show CDR1 as LGHDT and CDR2 as YNNKEL (reference sequence). V lost 6 bases and J 10 bases, leaving 21 bases between the germline ends. CDR3 amino acids: CASRLTVGASDYTF. CDR3 sequence (DNA): TGTGCCAGCAGGCTAACCGTGGGGGCCAGTGACTACACCTTC.

This clone was detected only once. A read error may produce the germline difference seen at one junction end. In the same sample, other DNA sequences code for this CDR3. V and J are TRBV30 and TRBJ2-7, with 12 bases matching TRBD1. CDR3 length: 14 residues. Germline V gene sequence: CDR1 GTSNPN, CDR2 SVGIG (reference sequence). The CDR3 is CAWLTGQGAYEQYF. For the CDR3, the DNA is TGTGCCTGGCTGACGGGACAGGGGGCCTATGAGCAGTACTTC.

V usage is TRBV7-9 and J usage is TRBJ1-3; TRBD1 is a possible D gene (6 bases). With 5 bases removed from V and 0 bases from J, the gap between germline ends came to 14 bases. Germline CDR1 is SEHNR and CDR2 is FQNEAQ (reference sequence). There are 16 residues in the CDR3. CDR3 bases: TGTGCCAGCAGCCTGGACAGATCGTTCTCTGGAAACACCATATATTTT. Amino acids: CASSLDRSFSGNTIYF.

The chain couples TRBV7-2 to TRBJ1-1; D gene ambiguous. Trimming removed 5 bases at V and 4 bases at J, with 23 bases between. CDR1 is SGHTA and CDR2 is FQGNSA in the germline V gene. CDR3 length: 17 amino acids. The CDR3 protein is CASSPKNVGTAGTEAFF. In DNA form, the CDR3 reads TGTGCCAGCAGCCCAAAGAATGTAGGCACTGCGGGCACTGAAGCTTTCTTT.

The gene calls are TRBV4-1 and TRBJ1-6; 7 bases are a match to TRBD1. This CDR3 is 15 amino acids long. The germline gives CDR1 MGHRA, CDR2 YSYEKL. J lost 5 bases, V lost 0 bases, and 1 base had no gene match. CDR3 sequence reads: CASSQEGGHNSPLHF. As DNA, the CDR3 is TGCGCCAGCAGCCAAGAAGGGGGCCATAATTCACCCCTCCACTTT.

This chain links TRBV3-1 (or the pseudogene TRBV3-2) with TRBJ2-7; possible D gene TRBD2, 5 bases. With 9 bases removed from V and 1 base from J, the gap between germline ends came to 22 bases. The CDR3 contains 16 residues. Germline V CDR1 and CDR2: LGHDT, YNNKEL (reference sequence). The CDR3 region is CARQIEGRAFSYEQYF. CDR3 sequence (DNA): TGTGCCAGACAAATCGAGGGCAGAGCCTTTTCCTACGAGCAGTACTTC.